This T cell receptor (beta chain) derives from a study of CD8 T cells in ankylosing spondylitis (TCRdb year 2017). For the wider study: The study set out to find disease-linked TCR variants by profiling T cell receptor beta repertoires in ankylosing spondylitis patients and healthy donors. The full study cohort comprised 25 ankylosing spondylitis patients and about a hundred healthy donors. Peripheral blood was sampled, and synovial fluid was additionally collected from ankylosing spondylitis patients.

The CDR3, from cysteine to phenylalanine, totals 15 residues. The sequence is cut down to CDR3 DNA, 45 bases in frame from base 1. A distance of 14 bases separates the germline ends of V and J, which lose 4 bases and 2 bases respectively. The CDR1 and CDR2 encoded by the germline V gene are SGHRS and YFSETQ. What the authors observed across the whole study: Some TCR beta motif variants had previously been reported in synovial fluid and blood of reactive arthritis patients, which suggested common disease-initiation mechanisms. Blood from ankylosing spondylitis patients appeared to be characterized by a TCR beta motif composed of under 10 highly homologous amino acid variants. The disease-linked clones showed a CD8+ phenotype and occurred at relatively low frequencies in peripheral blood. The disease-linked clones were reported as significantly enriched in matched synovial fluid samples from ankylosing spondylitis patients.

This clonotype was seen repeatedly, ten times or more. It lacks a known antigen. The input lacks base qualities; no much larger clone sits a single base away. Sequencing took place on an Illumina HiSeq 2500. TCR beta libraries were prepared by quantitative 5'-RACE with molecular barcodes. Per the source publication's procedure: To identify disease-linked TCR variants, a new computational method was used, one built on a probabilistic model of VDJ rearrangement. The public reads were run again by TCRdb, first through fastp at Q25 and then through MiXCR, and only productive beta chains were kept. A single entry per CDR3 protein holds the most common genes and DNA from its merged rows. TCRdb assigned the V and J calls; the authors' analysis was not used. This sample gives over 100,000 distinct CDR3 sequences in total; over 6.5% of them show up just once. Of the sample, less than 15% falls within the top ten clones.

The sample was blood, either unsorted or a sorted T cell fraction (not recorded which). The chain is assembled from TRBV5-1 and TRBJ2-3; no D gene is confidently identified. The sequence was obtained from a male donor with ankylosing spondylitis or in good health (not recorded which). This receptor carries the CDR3 CASSLSYGDTDTQYF. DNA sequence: TGCGCCAGCAGCCTAAGTTACGGAGACACAGATACGCAGTATTTT.